The rows below give T cell receptor beta chains drawn from one sample of a study of blood T cell repertoires in COVID-19. The repertoire was sequenced with immunoSEQ multiplex PCR; TCRdb's copy has only in-frame clones and lacks some. The sample records some 110,000 clones, about three quarters being singletons. Sequenced input: peripheral blood. These receptors came from a woman aged 65 to 85 with acute or convalescent COVID-19. The CDR3 runs from the conserved cysteine through the conserved F or W. A clone size is listed for some rows: how often the clone was seen (once, few, many), or a class if it is expanded.

j_call clone_size v_call cdr3_aa
TRBJ2-7 few TRBV5-1 CASSLERTVSFHEQYF
TRBJ1-5 NA TRBV2 CASSDLSGQPQHF
TRBJ1-6 NA TRBV11-2 CASSAQNRALYNSPLHF
TRBJ1-5 NA TRBV19 CASSPWTGNQPQHF
TRBJ2-7 many TRBV11-2 CASSKQGQGTYEQYF
TRBJ2-1 NA TRBV5-1 CASSLSGGANNEQFF
TRBJ1-2 NA TRBV30 CAWTRQVTNYGYTF
TRBJ2-3 NA TRBV10-2 CASKSSGGLTDTQYF
TRBJ2-7 NA TRBV6-5 CASSSRQAYSYEQYF
TRBJ2-5 NA TRBV5-1 CASTPGGGIAETQYF
TRBJ1-4 NA TRBV5-4 CASSLTGENEKLFF